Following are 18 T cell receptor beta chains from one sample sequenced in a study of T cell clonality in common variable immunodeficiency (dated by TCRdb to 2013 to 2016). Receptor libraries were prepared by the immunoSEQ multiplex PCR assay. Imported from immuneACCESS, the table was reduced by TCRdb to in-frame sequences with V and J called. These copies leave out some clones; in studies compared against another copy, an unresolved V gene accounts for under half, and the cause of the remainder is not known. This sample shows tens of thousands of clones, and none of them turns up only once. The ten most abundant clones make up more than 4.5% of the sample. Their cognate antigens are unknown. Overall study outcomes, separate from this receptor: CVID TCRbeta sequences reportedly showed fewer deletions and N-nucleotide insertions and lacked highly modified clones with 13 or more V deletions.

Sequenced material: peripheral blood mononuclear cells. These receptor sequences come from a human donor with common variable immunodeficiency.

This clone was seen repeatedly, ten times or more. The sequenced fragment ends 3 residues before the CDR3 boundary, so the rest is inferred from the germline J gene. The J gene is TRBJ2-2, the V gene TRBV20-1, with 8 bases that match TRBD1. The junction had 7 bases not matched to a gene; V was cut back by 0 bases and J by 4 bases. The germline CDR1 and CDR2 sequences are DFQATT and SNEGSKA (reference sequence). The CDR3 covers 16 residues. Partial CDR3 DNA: TGCAGTGCTAGAGATTCGCGACAGGGGATCACCGGGGAG. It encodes CSARDSRQGITGE. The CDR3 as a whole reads CSARDSRQGITGELFF.

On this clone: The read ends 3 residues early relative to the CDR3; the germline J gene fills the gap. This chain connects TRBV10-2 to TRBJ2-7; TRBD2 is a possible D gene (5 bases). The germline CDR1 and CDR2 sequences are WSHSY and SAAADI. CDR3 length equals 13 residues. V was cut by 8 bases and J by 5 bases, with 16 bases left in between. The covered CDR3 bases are TGCGCCAGCGAGCGGCCTTCCGGGCACGAG. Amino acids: CASERPSGHE. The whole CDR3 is CASERPSGHEQYF.

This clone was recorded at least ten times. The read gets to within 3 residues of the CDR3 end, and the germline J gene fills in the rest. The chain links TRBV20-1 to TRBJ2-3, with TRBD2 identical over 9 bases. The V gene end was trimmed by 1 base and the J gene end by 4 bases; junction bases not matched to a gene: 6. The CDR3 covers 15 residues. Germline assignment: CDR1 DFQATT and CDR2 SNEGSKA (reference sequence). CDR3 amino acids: CSARVPGLAADTQYF. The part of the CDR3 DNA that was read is TGCAGTGCTAGAGTGCCGGGACTAGCTGCAGATACG.

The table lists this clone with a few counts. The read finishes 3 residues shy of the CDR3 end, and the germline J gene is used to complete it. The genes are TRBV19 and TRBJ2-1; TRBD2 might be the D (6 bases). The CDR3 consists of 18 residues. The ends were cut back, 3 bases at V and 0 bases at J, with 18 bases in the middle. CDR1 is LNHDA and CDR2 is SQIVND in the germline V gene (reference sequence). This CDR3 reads CASSIFASAVFSYNEQFF. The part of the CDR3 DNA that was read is TGTGCCAGTAGTATTTTCGCTAGCGCCGTTTTCTCCTACAATGAG. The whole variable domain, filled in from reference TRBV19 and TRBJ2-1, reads DGGITQSPKYLFRKEGQNVTLSCEQNLNHDAMYWYRQDPGQGLRLIYYSQIVNDFQKGDIAEGYSVSREKKESFPLTVTSAQKNPTAFYLCASSIFASAVFSYNEQFFGPGTRLTVL.

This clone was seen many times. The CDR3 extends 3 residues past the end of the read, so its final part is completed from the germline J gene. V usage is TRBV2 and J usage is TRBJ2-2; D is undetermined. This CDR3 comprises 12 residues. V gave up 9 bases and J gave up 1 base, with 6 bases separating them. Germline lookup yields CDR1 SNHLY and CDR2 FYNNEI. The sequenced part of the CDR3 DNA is TGTGCCAGTCAGAAGAACACCGGGGAG. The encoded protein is CASQKNTGE. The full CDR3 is CASQKNTGELFF.

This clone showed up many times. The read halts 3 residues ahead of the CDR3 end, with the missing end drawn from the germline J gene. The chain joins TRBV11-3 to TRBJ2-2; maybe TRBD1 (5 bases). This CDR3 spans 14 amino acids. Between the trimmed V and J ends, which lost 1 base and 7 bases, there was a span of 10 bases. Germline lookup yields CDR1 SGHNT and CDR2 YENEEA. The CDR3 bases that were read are TGTGCCAGCAGCTTAGGACAGCTTGGCGGGGAG. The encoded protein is CASSLGQLGGE. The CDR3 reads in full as CASSLGQLGGELFF.

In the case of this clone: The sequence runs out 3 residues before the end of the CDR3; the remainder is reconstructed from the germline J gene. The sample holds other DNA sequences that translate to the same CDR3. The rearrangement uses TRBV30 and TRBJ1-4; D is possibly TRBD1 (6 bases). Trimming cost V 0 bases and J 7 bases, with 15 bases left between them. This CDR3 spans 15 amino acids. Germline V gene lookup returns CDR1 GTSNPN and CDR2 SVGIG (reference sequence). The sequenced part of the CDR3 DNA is TGTGCCTGGAGTGTACAGGGTCTTTGGGCTGAAAAA. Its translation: CAWSVQGLWAEK. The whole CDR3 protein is CAWSVQGLWAEKLFF.

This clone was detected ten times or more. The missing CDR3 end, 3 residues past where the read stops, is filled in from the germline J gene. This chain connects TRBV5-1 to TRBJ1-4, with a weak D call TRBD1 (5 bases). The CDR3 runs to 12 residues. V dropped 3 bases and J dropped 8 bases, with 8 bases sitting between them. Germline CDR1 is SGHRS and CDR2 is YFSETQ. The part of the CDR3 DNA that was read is TGCGCCAGCAGCTCAAACAGGGAAAAA. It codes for CASSSNREK. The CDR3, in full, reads CASSSNREKLFF. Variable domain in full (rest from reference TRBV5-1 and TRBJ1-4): KAGVTQTPRYLIKTRGQQVTLSCSPISGHRSVSWYQQTPGQGLQFLFEYFSETQRNKGNFPGRFSGRQFSNSRSEMNVSTLELGDSALYLCASSSNREKLFFGSGTQLSVL.

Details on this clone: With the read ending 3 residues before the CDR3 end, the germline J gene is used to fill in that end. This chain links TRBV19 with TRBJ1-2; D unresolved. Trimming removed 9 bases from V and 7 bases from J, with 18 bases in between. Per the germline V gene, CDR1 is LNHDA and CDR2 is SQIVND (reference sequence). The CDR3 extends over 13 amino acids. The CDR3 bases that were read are TGTGCCAGCGCTGCGGGAAGGGAGGGTGGC. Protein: CASAAGREGG. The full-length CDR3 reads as CASAAGREGGYTF.

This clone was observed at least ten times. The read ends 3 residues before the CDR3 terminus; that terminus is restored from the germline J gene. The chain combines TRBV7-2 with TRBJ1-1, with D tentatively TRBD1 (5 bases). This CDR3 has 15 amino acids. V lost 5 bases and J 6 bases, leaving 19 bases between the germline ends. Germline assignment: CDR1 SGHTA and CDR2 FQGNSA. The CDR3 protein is CASSLKTTVGAEAFF. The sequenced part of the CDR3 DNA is TGTGCCAGCAGCCTGAAGACGACAGTTGGCGCTGAA.

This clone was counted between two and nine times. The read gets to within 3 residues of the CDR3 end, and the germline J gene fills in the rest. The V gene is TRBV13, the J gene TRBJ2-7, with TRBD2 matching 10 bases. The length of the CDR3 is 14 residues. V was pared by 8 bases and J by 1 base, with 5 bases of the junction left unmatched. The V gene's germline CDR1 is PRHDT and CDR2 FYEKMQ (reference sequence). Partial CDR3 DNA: TGTGCCAGCGGCGCGGGACTAGCGTCCTACGAG. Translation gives CASGAGLASYE. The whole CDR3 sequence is CASGAGLASYEQYF.

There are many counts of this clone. CDR3 sequence: CASSVGGGTGGREQYF. Incomplete CDR3 DNA: TGTGCCAGCAGCGTAGGTGGGGGGACAGGGGGCCGCGAG. The rearrangement uses TRBV9 and TRBJ2-7, with 12 bases matching TRBD1. The read ends 3 residues shy of where the CDR3 ends; the end is completed using the germline J gene. Unmatched junction bases numbered 7, after V lost 0 bases and J lost 6 bases. The CDR3 has 16 amino acids. The germline V gene encodes CDR1 SGDLS and CDR2 YYNGEE.

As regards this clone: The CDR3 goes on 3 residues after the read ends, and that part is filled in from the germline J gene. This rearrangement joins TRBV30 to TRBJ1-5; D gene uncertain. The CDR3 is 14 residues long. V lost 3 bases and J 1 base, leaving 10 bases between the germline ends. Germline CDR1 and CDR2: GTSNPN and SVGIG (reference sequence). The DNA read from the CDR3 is TGTGCCTGGAGGGGCCCCCGGAGCAATCAGCCC. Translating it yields CAWRGPRSNQP. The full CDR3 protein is CAWRGPRSNQPQHF.

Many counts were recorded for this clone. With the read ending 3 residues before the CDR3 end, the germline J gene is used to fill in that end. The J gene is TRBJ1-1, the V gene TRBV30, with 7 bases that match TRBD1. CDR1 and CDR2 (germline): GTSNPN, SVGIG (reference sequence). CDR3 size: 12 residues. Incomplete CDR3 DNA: TGTGCCTGGAGTGCCCAGGGGGTGAAA. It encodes CAWSAQGVK. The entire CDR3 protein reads CAWSAQGVKAFF.

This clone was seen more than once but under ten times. The DNA read from the CDR3 is TGTGCCAGCAGCGAACAGGGTTTCTATGGC. The encoded protein is CASSEQGFYG. The CDR3 reads in full as CASSEQGFYGYTF. This chain links TRBV2 with TRBJ1-2, with D perhaps matching TRBD1 (6 bases). The read finishes 3 residues shy of the CDR3 end, and the germline J gene is used to complete it. The CDR3 extends over 13 amino acids. V lost 6 bases and J lost 4, with 12 bases in between. Germline V gives CDR1 SNHLY, CDR2 FYNNEI.

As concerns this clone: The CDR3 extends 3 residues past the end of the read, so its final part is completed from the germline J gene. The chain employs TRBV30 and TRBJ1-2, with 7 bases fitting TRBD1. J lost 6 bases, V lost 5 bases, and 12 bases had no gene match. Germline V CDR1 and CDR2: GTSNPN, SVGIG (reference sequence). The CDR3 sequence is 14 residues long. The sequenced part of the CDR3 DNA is TGTGCCTGGCATCAAAAGGGGGCGCTTAATGGC. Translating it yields CAWHQKGALNG. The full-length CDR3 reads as CAWHQKGALNGYTF.

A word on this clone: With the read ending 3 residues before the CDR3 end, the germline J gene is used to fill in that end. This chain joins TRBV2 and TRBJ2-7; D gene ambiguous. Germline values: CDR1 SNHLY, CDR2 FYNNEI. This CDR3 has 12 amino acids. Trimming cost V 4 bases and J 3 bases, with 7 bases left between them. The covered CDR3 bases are TGTGCCAGCAGTGTTACAGACTACGAG. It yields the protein CASSVTDYE. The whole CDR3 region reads CASSVTDYEQYF.

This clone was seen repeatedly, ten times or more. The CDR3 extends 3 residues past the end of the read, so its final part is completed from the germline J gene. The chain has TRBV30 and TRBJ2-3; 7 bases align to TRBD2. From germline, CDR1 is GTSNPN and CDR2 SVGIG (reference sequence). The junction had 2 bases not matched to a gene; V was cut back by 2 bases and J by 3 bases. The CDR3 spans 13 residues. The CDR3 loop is CAWSSGITDTQYF. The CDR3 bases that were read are TGTGCCTGGAGTAGCGGGATTACAGATACG. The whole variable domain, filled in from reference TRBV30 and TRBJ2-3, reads SQTIHQWPATLVQPVGSPLSLECTVEGTSNPNLYWYRQAAGRGLQLLFYSVGIGQISSEVPQNLSASRPQDRQFILSSKKLLLSDSGFYLCAWSSGITDTQYFGPGTRLTVL.